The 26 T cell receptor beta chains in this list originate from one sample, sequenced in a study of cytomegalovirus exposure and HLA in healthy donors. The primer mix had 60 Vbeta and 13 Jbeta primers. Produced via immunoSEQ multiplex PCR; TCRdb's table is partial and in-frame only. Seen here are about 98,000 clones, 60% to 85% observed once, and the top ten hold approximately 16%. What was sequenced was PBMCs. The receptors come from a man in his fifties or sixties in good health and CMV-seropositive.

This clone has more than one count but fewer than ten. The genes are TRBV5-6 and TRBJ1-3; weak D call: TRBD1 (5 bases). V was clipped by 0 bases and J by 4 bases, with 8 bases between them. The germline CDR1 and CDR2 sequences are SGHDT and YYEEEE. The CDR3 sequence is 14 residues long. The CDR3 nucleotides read TGTGCCAGCAGCTTGGAGGGGTTCGGAAACACCATATATTTT. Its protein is CASSLEGFGNTIYF.

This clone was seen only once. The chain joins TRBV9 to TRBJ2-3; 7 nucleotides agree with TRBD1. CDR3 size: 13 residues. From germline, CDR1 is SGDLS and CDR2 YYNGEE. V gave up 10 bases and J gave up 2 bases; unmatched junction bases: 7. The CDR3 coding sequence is TGTGCCGGATCTACAGGGGCCACAGATACGCAGTATTTT. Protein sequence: CAGSTGATDTQYF.

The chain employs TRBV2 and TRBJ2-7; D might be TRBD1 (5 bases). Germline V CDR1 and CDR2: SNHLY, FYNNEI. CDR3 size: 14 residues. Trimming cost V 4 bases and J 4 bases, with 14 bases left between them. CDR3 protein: CASSAREGVYEQYF. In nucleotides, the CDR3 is TGTGCCAGCAGTGCCCGAGAAGGGGTGTACGAGCAGTACTTC.

This CDR3 is CASSALWLDQETQYF. Written as DNA, the CDR3 is TGTGCCAGCAGCGCTTTGTGGCTGGACCAAGAGACCCAGTACTTC. The chain joins TRBV13 to TRBJ2-5; no definite D call. CDR1 PRHDT and CDR2 FYEKMQ come from the germline V gene (reference sequence). V lost 5 bases and J lost 0, with 13 bases in between. CDR3 length equals 15 residues.

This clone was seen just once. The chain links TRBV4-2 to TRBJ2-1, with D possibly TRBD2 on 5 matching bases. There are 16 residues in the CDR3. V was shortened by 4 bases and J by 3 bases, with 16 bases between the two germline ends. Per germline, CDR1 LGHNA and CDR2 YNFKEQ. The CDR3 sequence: CASSRTLGKGYNEQFF. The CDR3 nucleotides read TGTGCCAGCAGCCGGACCCTCGGGAAAGGCTACAATGAGCAGTTCTTC.

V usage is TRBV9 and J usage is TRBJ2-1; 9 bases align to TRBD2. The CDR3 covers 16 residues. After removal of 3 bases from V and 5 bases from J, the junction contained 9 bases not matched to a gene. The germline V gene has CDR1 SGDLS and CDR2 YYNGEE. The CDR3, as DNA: TGTGCCAGCAGCGCGCCATTAGCGGGGGTGGACAATGAGCAGTTCTTC. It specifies CASSAPLAGVDNEQFF.

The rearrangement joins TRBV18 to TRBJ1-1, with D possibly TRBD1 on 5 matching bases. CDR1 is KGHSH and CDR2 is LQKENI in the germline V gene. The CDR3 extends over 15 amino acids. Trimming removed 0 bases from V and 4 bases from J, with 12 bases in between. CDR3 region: CASSPPQGKGTEAFF. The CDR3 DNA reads TGTGCCAGCTCACCACCGCAGGGCAAGGGCACTGAAGCTTTCTTT.

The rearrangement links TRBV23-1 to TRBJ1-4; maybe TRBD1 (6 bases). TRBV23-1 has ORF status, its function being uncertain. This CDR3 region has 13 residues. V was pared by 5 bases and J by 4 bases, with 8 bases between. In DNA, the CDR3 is TGCGCCAGCAGTGGGGACAATAATGAAAAACTGTTTTTT. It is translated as CASSGDNNEKLFF.

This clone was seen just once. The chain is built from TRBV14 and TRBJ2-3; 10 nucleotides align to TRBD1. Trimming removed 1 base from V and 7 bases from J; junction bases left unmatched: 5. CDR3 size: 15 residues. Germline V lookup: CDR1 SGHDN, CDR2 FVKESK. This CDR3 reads CASSQAGTGVHTQYF. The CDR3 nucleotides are TGTGCCAGCAGCCAAGCCGGGACAGGGGTCCATACGCAGTATTTT.

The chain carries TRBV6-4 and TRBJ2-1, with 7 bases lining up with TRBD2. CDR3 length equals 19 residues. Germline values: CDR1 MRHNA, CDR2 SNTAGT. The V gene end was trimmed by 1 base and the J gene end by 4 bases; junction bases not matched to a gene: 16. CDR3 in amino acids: CASSDFRGKGPGGYNEQFF. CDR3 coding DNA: TGTGCCAGCAGTGACTTCCGTGGGAAGGGACCCGGGGGGTACAATGAGCAGTTCTTC.

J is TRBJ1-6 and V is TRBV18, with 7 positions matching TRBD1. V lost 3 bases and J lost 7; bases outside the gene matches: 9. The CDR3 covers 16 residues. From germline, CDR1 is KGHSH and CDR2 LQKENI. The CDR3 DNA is TGTGCCAGCTCACCTCTCGACAGGGCCCTCAATTCACCCCTCCACTTT. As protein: CASSPLDRALNSPLHF.

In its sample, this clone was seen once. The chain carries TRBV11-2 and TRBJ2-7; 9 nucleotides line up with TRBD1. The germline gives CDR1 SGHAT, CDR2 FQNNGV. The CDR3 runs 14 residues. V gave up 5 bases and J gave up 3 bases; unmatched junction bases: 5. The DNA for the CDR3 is TGTGCCAGCAGCCTGGACAGGGGTGGCTACGAGCAGTACTTC. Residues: CASSLDRGGYEQYF.

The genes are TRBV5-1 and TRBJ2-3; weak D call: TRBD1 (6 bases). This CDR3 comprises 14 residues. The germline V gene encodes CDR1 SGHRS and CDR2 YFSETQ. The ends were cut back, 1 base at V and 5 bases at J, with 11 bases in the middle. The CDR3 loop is CASSLSQGKDTQYF. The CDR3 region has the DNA TGCGCCAGCAGCTTGTCGCAGGGGAAAGATACGCAGTATTTT.

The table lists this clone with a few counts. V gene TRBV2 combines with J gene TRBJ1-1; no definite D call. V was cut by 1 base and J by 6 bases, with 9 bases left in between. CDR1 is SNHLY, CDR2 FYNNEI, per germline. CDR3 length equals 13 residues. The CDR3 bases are TGTGCCAGCAGTGAAGAGAGGGTCGCTGAAGCTTTCTTT. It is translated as CASSEERVAEAFF.

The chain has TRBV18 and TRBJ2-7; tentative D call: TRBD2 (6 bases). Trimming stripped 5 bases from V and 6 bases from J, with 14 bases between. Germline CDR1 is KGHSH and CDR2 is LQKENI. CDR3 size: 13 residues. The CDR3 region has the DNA TGTGCCAGCTCAGGGGGGTCCAACCCCGAGCAGTACTTC. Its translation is CASSGGSNPEQYF.

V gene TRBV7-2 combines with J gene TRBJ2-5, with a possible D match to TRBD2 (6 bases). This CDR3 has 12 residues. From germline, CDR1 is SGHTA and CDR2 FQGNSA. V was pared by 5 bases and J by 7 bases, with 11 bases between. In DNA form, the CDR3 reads TGTGCCAGCAGCAAACTGCGGGGGACCCAGTACTTC. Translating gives CASSKLRGTQYF. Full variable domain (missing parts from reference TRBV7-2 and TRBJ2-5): GAGVSQSPSNKVTEKGKDVELRCDPISGHTALYWYRQSLGQGLEFLIYFQGNSAPDKSGLPSDRFSAERTGGSVSTLTIQRTQQEDSAVYLCASSKLRGTQYFGPGTRLLVL.

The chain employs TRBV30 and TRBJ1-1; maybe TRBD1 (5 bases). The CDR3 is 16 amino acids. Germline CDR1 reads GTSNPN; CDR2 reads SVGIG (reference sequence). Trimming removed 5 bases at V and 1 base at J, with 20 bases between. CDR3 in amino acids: CAWAPGGVGGNTEAFF. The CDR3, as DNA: TGTGCCTGGGCCCCGGGGGGGGTCGGAGGGAACACTGAAGCTTTCTTT.

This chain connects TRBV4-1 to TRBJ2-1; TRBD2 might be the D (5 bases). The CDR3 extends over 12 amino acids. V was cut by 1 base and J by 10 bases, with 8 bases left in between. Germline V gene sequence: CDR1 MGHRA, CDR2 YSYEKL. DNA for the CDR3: TGCGCCAGCAGCCAAGCACTAGAAGAGCAGTTCTTC. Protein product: CASSQALEEQFF.

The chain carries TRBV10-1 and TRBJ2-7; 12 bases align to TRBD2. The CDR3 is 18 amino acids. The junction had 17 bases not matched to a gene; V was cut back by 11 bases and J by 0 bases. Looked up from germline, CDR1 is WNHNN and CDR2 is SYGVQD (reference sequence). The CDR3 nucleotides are TGCGCCCCATCGCGACCCGTACTAGCGGGGGGTCTCTCCTACGAGCAGTACTTC. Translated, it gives CAPSRPVLAGGLSYEQYF.

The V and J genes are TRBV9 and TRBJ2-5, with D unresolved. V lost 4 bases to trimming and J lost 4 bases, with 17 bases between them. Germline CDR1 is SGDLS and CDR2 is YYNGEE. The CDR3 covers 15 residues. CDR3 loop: CASSPRSGPGETQYF. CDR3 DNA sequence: TGTGCCAGCAGCCCCCGCAGTGGGCCAGGAGAGACCCAGTACTTC.

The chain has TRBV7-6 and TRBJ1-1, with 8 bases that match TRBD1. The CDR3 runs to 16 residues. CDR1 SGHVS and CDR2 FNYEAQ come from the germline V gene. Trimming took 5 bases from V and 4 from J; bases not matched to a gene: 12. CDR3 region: CASSPLTGARGTEAFF. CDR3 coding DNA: TGTGCCAGCAGCCCCCTGACAGGGGCCAGGGGCACTGAAGCTTTCTTT.

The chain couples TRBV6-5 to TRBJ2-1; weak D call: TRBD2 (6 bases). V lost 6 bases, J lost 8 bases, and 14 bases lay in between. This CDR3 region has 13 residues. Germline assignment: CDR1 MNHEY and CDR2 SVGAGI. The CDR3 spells CASRSPSAHEQFF. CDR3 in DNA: TGTGCCAGCAGGAGCCCTAGCGCCCATGAGCAGTTCTTC.

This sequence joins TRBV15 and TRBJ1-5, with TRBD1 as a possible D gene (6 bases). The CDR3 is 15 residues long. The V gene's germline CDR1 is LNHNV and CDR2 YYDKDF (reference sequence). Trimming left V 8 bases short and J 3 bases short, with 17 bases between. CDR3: CATRVAGANNQPQHF. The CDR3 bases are TGTGCCACCCGGGTAGCGGGGGCGAACAATCAGCCCCAGCATTTT.

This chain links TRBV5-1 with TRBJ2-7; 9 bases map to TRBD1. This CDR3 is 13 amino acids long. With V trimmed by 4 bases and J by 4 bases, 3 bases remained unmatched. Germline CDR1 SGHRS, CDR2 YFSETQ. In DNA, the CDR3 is TGCGCCAGCAGCACCGGGACAGGGTACGAGCAGTACTTC. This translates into CASSTGTGYEQYF.

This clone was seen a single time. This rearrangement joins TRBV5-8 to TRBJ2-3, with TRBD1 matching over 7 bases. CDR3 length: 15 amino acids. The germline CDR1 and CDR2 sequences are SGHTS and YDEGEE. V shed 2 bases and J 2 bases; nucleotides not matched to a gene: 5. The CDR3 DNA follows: TGTGCCAGCAGCTTCGAGGGGGCCAACACAGATACGCAGTATTTT. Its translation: CASSFEGANTDTQYF.

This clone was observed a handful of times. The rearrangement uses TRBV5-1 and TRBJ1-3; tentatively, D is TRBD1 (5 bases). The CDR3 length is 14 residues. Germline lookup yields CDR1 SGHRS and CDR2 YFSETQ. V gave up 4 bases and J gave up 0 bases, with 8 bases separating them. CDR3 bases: TGCGCCAGCAGCCAGGGAAACTCTGGAAACACCATATATTTT. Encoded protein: CASSQGNSGNTIYF.